Below, 26 T cell receptor beta chains from the same sample are listed, as sequenced in a study of shared clonotypes between healthy human individuals. Naive CD8 cells, CD45RO-negative and positively selected for CCR7, excluded terminally differentiated effector memory CD45RA+ cells. Data came from immunoSEQ multiplex PCR; TCRdb stores just in-frame clones and leaves some out. The sample yields around 2.1 million clones, 85% to 95% seen once. Input material: naive CD8+ T cells from PBMCs. The receptors here all came from a man younger than 35 in good health. Some clones in this sample may be carry-over from other donors' samples.

The chain joins TRBV27 to TRBJ2-3, with TRBD2 as a possible D gene (6 bases). The germline CDR1 and CDR2 sequences are MNHEY and SMNVEV (reference sequence). Trimming shortened V by 0 bases and J by 4 bases, and 11 bases separated the two germline ends. This CDR3 contains 15 residues. The CDR3: CASSLSASDADTQYF. The DNA of the CDR3 is TGTGCCAGCAGTTTATCGGCTAGCGACGCAGATACGCAGTATTTT.

The chain carries TRBV7-8 and TRBJ1-3; D is ambiguous. Germline V gene lookup returns CDR1 SGHVS and CDR2 FQNEAQ. Trimming took off 6 bases at V and 2 bases at J, with 8 bases between the two ends. CDR3 length equals 13 residues. The CDR3 is CASRPQTGNTIYF. The DNA for the CDR3 is TGTGCCAGCAGGCCTCAAACTGGAAACACCATATATTTT.

The rearrangement links TRBV7-3 to TRBJ2-7; 12 bases are shared with TRBD2. In germline, CDR1 is SGHTA, CDR2 FQGTGA. The length of the CDR3 is 15 residues. V lost 5 bases and J lost 7; bases outside the gene matches: 9. CDR3 in DNA: TGTGCCAGCAGCCTAGCGGGAGGGACCCTTGAGGAGCAGTACTTC. Its translation is CASSLAGGTLEEQYF.

The chain employs TRBV19 and TRBJ2-7, with D unclear. Germline-derived CDR1 and CDR2 are LNHDA and SQIVND (reference sequence). CDR3 size: 15 residues. Trimming took off 1 base at V and 2 bases at J, with 12 bases between the two ends. The CDR3 nucleotides are TGTGCCAGTAGTATAGCATCGTCCTACCCCTACGAGCAGTACTTC. Translating gives CASSIASSYPYEQYF.

V usage is TRBV30 and J usage is TRBJ1-1; 11 bases line up with TRBD1. This CDR3 is built from 16 residues. The germline V gene has CDR1 GTSNPN and CDR2 SVGIG (reference sequence). J gave up 0 bases and V 4 bases, and 7 bases lay outside the gene matches. CDR3 nucleotides: TGTGCCTGGACTCCTGGACAGGGGGCGTTGAACACTGAAGCTTTCTTT. Its translation is CAWTPGQGALNTEAFF.

The sample holds one count of this clone. The rearrangement joins TRBV27 to TRBJ1-2; D perhaps matches TRBD1 (6 bases). V lost 3 bases to trimming and J lost 4 bases, with 12 bases between them. Germline V gene data show CDR1 as MNHEY and CDR2 as SMNVEV (reference sequence). The length of the CDR3 is 14 residues. CDR3 protein: CASSFSGALYGYTF. Written as DNA, the CDR3 is TGTGCCAGCAGTTTCTCAGGGGCCCTCTATGGCTACACCTTC.

The CDR3 bases are TGTGCCAGCAGTCCCCAGACCAGGTACACTGAAGCTTTCTTT. It translates to CASSPQTRYTEAFF. This rearrangement joins TRBV28 to TRBJ1-1; no firm D call. From germline, CDR1 is MDHEN and CDR2 SYDVKM. CDR3 size: 14 residues. Deletions cut 5 bases from V and 3 bases from J, with 13 bases between.

This chain links TRBV19 with TRBJ2-1; no firm D call. V lost 0 bases, J lost 7 bases, and 10 bases lay in between. The germline V gene encodes CDR1 LNHDA and CDR2 SQIVND (reference sequence). The CDR3 is 14 amino acids. CDR3 amino acids: CASSIDIPRNEQFF. The DNA for the CDR3 is TGTGCCAGTAGTATAGACATACCACGGAATGAGCAGTTCTTC.

The J gene is TRBJ2-3, the V gene TRBV5-1; 8 bases fit TRBD1. Germline CDR1 is SGHRS and CDR2 is YFSETQ. Trimming removed 6 bases from V and 4 bases from J; junction bases left unmatched: 4. This CDR3 has 13 residues. The CDR3 is CASTSGGADTQYF. DNA for the CDR3: TGCGCCAGCACCTCAGGGGGCGCAGATACGCAGTATTTT.

V and J are TRBV9 and TRBJ2-3, with TRBD1 matching over 8 bases. CDR1 is SGDLS, CDR2 YYNGEE, per germline. V trimming: 3 bases; J trimming: 5 bases; junction bases outside the gene matches: 8. This CDR3 is 15 amino acids long. CDR3: CASSESGQGVDTQYF. The CDR3 nucleotides are TGTGCCAGCAGCGAGAGTGGACAGGGAGTAGATACGCAGTATTTT.

The V call is TRBV29-1, the J call TRBJ2-3, with TRBD2 identical over 10 bases. This CDR3 spans 14 amino acids. Looked up from germline, CDR1 is SQVTM and CDR2 is ANQGSEA. The V and J ends lost 7 bases and 7 bases, in that order; junction bases with no gene match: 11. CDR3 sequence (DNA): TGCAGCGACCGAGCGGGAGGGCCGTCTTATACGCAGTATTTT. Amino acids: CSDRAGGPSYTQYF.

The rearrangement joins TRBV5-1 to TRBJ1-2; the match to TRBD1 covers 8 bases. Germline-derived CDR1 and CDR2 are SGHRS and YFSETQ. The junction had 16 bases not matched to a gene; V was cut back by 2 bases and J by 7 bases. This CDR3 spans 17 amino acids. CDR3 sequence: CASSFDRGPNPHFGYTF. CDR3 coding DNA: TGCGCCAGCAGCTTCGACAGGGGTCCCAACCCTCATTTTGGCTACACCTTC.

The chain combines TRBV27 with TRBJ2-7, with a weak D call TRBD1 (5 bases). Germline CDR1 MNHEY, CDR2 SMNVEV (reference sequence). This CDR3 comprises 15 residues. V lost 1 base and J 1 base, leaving 11 bases between the germline ends. The chain's CDR3 is CASSLFPGLSYEQYF. For the CDR3, the DNA is TGTGCCAGCAGTTTATTCCCAGGGCTTTCCTACGAGCAGTACTTC.

This clone appeared a few times. CDR3 loop: CASSEGPEAFF. The CDR3 DNA is TGCGCCAGCAGTGAAGGGCCCGAAGCTTTCTTT. The chain couples TRBV10-2 to TRBJ1-1, with no clear D. V was shortened by 3 bases and J by 8 bases, with 7 bases between the two germline ends. The germline V gene encodes CDR1 WSHSY and CDR2 SAAADI. CDR3 size: 11 residues.

The rearrangement uses TRBV27 and TRBJ1-5; D is ambiguous. V lost 6 bases and J 2 bases, leaving 14 bases between the germline ends. Per germline, CDR1 MNHEY and CDR2 SMNVEV (reference sequence). The CDR3 contains 15 residues. CDR3 residues: CASSPGVMGNQPQHF. The CDR3 nucleotides read TGTGCCAGCAGCCCTGGGGTAATGGGCAATCAGCCCCAGCATTTT.

The CDR3 DNA sequence: TGTGCCAGCAGCCAAAGGTCCTACGAGCAGTACTTC. Translation gives CASSQRSYEQYF. The chain joins TRBV7-2 to TRBJ2-7; D unresolved. The CDR3 covers 12 residues. Germline CDR1 is SGHTA and CDR2 is FQGNSA. V was shortened by 5 bases and J by 1 base, with 6 bases between the two germline ends.

The chain couples TRBV5-4 to TRBJ1-1; D gene unclear. Germline V CDR1 and CDR2: SGHNT, YYREEE (reference sequence). There are 14 residues in the CDR3. Trimming left V 2 bases short and J 1 base short, with 9 bases between. CDR3 bases: TGTGCCAGCAGCTTCTACCCAACGAACACTGAAGCTTTCTTT. Translated, it gives CASSFYPTNTEAFF.

This chain connects TRBV19 to TRBJ2-1; TRBD1 matches 8 bases. Germline CDR1 is LNHDA and CDR2 is SQIVND (reference sequence). The CDR3 totals 15 residues. V lost 5 bases to trimming and J lost 2 bases; unmatched junction nucleotides: 5. The CDR3 sequence: CASSPRQGPYNEQFF. Here the CDR3 DNA reads TGTGCCAGTAGTCCGAGACAGGGGCCCTACAATGAGCAGTTCTTC. Combining the CDR3 with reference TRBV19 and TRBJ2-1 gives the whole variable domain DGGITQSPKYLFRKEGQNVTLSCEQNLNHDAMYWYRQDPGQGLRLIYYSQIVNDFQKGDIAEGYSVSREKKESFPLTVTSAQKNPTAFYLCASSPRQGPYNEQFFGPGTRLTVL.

The chain joins TRBV7-8 to TRBJ2-6; D call uncertain. This CDR3 comprises 15 residues. Germline loops: CDR1 SGHVS, CDR2 FQNEAQ. V gave up 5 bases and J gave up 0 bases, with 8 bases separating them. CDR3 residues: CASSRGRSGANVLTF. The CDR3 nucleotides read TGTGCCAGCAGCCGTGGCCGCTCTGGGGCCAACGTCCTGACTTTC.

The chain employs TRBV18 and TRBJ2-3; D gene uncertain. Trimming cost V 0 bases and J 6 bases, with 16 bases left between them. The CDR3 contains 16 residues. CDR1 and CDR2 from the germline V gene are KGHSH and LQKENI. CDR3 amino acids: CASSPPLGSLGDTQYF. The CDR3 DNA reads as TGTGCCAGCTCACCACCGTTGGGCTCCTTGGGGGATACGCAGTATTTT. The entire variable domain, with the rest obtained from reference TRBV18 and TRBJ2-3, is as follows: NAGVMQNPRHLVRRRGQEARLRCSPMKGHSHVYWYRQLPEEGLKFMVYLQKENIIDESGMPKERFSAEFPKEGPSILRIQQVVRGDSAAYFCASSPPLGSLGDTQYFGPGTRLTVL.

Only a few counts were recorded for this clone. The chain combines TRBV25-1 with TRBJ1-2; possibly TRBD1 for D (5 bases). Per the germline V gene, CDR1 is MGHDK and CDR2 is SYGVNS. This CDR3 contains 12 residues. Trimming removed 1 base at V and 13 bases at J, with 13 bases between. In DNA form, the CDR3 reads TGTGCCAGCAGTGAATCAGGGTTTACTTCCACCTTC. It is translated as CASSESGFTSTF.

V and J are TRBV7-2 and TRBJ1-2; maybe TRBD1 (5 bases). V was clipped by 3 bases and J by 5 bases, with 10 bases between them. This CDR3 has 13 amino acids. Looked up from germline, CDR1 is SGHTA and CDR2 is FQGNSA. CDR3 bases: TGTGCCAGCAGCTTCGGCAGGGCGTATGGCTACACCTTC. Translation: CASSFGRAYGYTF.

The chain carries TRBV14 and TRBJ2-7; TRBD1 might be the D (5 bases). This CDR3 is 14 amino acids long. V lost 4 bases, J lost 3 bases, and 13 bases lay in between. CDR1 and CDR2 (germline): SGHDN, FVKESK. CDR3 nucleotides: TGTGCCAGCAGCCTAGGGGCTAGGGGCTACGAGCAGTACTTC. It is translated as CASSLGARGYEQYF.

This chain joins TRBV4-3 and TRBJ2-7, with TRBD1 matching 9 bases. V trimming: 5 bases; J trimming: 4 bases; junction bases outside the gene matches: 3. CDR3 length: 13 residues. Germline V CDR1 and CDR2: LGHNA, YSLEER. In nucleotides, the CDR3 is TGCGCCAGCAGCTATGGACAGGGGTACGAGCAGTACTTC. Translating gives CASSYGQGYEQYF.

V gene TRBV19 combines with J gene TRBJ1-1; D not certain. Germline CDR1 reads LNHDA; CDR2 reads SQIVND (reference sequence). The length of the CDR3 is 15 residues. Trimming left V 5 bases short and J 5 bases short, with 18 bases between. Written as DNA, the CDR3 is TGTGCCAGTAGTCCAGACCCCTCACGGGGTACTGAAGCTTTCTTT. This codes for CASSPDPSRGTEAFF.

This chain joins TRBV4-1 and TRBJ2-3, with D perhaps matching TRBD2 (5 bases). V dropped 2 bases and J dropped 2 bases, with 11 bases sitting between them. The CDR3 has 15 amino acids. CDR1 is MGHRA and CDR2 is YSYEKL in the germline V gene. Here the CDR3 reads CASSQKRGITDTQYF. The CDR3 bases are TGCGCCAGCAGCCAAAAAAGAGGGATCACAGATACGCAGTATTTT.